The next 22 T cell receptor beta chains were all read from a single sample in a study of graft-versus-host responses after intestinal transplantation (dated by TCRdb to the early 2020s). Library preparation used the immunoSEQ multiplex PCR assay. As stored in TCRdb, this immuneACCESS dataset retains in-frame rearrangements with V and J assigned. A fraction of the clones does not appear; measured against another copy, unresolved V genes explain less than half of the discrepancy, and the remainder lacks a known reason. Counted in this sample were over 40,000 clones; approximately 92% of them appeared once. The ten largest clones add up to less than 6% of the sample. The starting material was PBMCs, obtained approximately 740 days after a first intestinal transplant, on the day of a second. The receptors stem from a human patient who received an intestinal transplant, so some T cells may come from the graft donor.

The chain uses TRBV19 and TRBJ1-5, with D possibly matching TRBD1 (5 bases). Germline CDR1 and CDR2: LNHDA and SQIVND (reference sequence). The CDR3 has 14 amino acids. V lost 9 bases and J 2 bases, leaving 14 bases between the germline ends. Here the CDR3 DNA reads TGTGCCAGCGCCCAGGGAGGGGGCAATCAGCCCCAGCATTTT. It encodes CASAQGGGNQPQHF.

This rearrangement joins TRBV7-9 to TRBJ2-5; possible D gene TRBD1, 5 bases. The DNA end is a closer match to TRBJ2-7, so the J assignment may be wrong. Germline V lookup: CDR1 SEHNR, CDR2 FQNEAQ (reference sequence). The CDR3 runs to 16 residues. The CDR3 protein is CASSAHAGKIGYEQYF. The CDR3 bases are TGTGCCAGCAGCGCTCATGCAGGGAAAATTGGCTACGAGCAGTACTTC.

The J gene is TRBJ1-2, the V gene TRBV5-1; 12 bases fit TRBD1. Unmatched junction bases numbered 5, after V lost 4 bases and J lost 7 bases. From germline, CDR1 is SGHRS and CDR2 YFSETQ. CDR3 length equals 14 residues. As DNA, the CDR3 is TGCGCCAGCAGCCTGGAGGGACAGGGGGCTGGCTACACCTTC. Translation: CASSLEGQGAGYTF.

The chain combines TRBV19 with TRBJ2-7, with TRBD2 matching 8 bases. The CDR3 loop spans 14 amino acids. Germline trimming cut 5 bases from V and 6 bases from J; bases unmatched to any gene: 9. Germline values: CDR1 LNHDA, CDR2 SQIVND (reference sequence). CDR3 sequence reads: CASSFRTSSREQYF. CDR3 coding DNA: TGTGCCAGTAGTTTTCGGACTAGCTCGCGCGAGCAGTACTTC. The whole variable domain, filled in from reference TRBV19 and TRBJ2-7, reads DGGITQSPKYLFRKEGQNVTLSCEQNLNHDAMYWYRQDPGQGLRLIYYSQIVNDFQKGDIAEGYSVSREKKESFPLTVTSAQKNPTAFYLCASSFRTSSREQYFGPGTRLTVT.

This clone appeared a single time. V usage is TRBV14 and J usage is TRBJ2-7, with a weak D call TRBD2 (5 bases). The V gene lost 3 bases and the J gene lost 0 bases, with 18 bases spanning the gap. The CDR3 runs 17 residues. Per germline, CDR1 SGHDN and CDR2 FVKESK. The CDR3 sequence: CASSQVGVKRPSYEQYF. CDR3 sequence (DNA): TGTGCCAGCAGCCAGGTTGGTGTTAAGCGGCCCTCCTACGAGCAGTACTTC.

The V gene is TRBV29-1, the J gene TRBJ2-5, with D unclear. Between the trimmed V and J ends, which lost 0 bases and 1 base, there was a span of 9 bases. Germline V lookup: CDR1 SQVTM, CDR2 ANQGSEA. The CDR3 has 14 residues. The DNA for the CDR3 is TGCAGCGTTGAAGATTATACGGTCCAAGAGACCCAGTACTTC. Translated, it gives CSVEDYTVQETQYF.

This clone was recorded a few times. CDR3 amino acids: CASSPGTMTYNEQFF. The CDR3 region has the DNA TGTGCCAGTAGTCCCGGGACAATGACCTACAATGAGCAGTTCTTC. This chain joins TRBV19 and TRBJ2-1, with D possibly TRBD1 on 6 matching bases. CDR3 length equals 15 residues. Deletions cut 5 bases from V and 2 bases from J, with 13 bases between. CDR1 and CDR2 from the germline V gene are LNHDA and SQIVND (reference sequence).

CDR3 bases: TGTGCCAGCAGTTTCTTCGGGACAGGGCTCACCGGGGAGCTGTTTTTT. It translates to CASSFFGTGLTGELFF. The chain carries TRBV27 and TRBJ2-2, with 9 bases that match TRBD1. The CDR3 runs to 16 residues. The germline V gene encodes CDR1 MNHEY and CDR2 SMNVEV (reference sequence). V was pared by 3 bases and J by 4 bases, with 6 bases of the junction left unmatched.

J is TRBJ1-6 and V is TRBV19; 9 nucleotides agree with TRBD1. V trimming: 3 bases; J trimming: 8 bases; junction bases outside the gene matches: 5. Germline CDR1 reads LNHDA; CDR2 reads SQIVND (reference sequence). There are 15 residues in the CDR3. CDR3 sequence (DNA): TGTGCCAGTAGTATTGGGGGACAGGGATATTCACCCCTCCACTTT. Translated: CASSIGGQGYSPLHF.

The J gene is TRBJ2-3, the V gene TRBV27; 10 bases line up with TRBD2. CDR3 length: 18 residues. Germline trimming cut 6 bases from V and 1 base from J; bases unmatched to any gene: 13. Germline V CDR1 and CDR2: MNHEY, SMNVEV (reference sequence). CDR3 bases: TGTGCCAGCAGCCCCCTCCTAGCGGGAGATTTTGGCACAGATACGCAGTATTTT. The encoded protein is CASSPLLAGDFGTDTQYF.

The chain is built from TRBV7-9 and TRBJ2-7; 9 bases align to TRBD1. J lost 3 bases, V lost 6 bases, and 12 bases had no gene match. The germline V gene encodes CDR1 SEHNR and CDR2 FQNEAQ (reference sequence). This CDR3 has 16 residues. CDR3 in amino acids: CASSFRAGQGRYEQYF. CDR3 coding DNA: TGTGCCAGCAGTTTTAGGGCGGGACAGGGACGCTACGAGCAGTACTTC.

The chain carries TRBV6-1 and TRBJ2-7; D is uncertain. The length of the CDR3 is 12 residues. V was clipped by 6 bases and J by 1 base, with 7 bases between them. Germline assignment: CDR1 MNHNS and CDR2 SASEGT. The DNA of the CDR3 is TGTGCCAGCAGGGGTCCATCCTACGAGCAGTACTTC. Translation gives CASRGPSYEQYF.

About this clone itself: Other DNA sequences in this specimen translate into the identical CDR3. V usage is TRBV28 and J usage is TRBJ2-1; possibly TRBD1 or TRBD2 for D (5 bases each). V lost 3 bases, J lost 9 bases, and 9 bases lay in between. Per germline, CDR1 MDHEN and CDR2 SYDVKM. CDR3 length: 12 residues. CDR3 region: CASSFIGGEQFF. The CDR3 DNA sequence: TGTGCCAGCAGTTTTATTGGGGGTGAGCAGTTCTTC. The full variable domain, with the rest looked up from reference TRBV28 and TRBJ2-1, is DVKVTQSSRYLVKRTGEKVFLECVQDMDHENMFWYRQDPGLGLRLIYFSYDVKMKEKGDIPEGYSVSREKKERFSLILESASTNQTSMYLCASSFIGGEQFFGPGTRLTVL.

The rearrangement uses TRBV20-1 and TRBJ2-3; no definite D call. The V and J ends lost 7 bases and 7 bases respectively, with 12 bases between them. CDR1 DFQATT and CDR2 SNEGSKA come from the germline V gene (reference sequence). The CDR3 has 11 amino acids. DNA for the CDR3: TGCAGTGTTCAGGTGGGAAATACGCAGTATTTT. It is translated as CSVQVGNTQYF.

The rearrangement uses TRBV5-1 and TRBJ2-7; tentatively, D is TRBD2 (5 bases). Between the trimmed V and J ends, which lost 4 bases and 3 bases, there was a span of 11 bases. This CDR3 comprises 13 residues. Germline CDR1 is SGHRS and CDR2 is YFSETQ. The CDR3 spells CASSAGSSYEQYF. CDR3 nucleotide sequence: TGCGCCAGCAGCGCTGGGAGCAGCTACGAGCAGTACTTC.

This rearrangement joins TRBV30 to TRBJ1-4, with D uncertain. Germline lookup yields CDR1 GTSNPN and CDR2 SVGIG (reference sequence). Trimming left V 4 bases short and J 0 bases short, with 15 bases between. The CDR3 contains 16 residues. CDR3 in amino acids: CAWTITDFATNEKLFF. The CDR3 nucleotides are TGTGCCTGGACGATAACCGACTTCGCAACTAATGAAAAACTGTTTTTT. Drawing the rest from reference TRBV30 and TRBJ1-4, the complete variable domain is SQTIHQWPATLVQPVGSPLSLECTVEGTSNPNLYWYRQAAGRGLQLLFYSVGIGQISSEVPQNLSASRPQDRQFILSSKKLLLSDSGFYLCAWTITDFATNEKLFFGSGTQLSVL.

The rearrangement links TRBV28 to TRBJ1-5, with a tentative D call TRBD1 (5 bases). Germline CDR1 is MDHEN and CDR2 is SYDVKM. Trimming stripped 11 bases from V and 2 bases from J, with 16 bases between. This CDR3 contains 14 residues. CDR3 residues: CAGQRGLGNQPQHF. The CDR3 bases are TGTGCCGGCCAAAGGGGTTTGGGCAATCAGCCCCAGCATTTT.

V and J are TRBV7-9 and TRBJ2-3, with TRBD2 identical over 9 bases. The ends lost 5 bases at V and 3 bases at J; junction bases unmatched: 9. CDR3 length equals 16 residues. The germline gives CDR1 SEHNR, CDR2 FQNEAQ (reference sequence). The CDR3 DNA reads TGTGCCAGCAGCCCCCCCGAGGCGGGAGGGACAGATACGCAGTATTTT. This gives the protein CASSPPEAGGTDTQYF.

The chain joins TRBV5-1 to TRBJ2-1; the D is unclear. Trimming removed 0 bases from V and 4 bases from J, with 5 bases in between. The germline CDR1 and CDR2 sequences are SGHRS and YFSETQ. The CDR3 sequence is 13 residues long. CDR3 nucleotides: TGCGCCAGCAGCTTGGCGGTTTACAATGAGCAGTTCTTC. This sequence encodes CASSLAVYNEQFF.

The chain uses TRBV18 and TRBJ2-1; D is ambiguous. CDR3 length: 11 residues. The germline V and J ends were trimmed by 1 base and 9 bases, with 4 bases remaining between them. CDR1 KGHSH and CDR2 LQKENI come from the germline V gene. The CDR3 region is CASSPRGEQFF. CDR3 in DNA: TGTGCCAGCTCACCACGCGGTGAGCAGTTCTTC.

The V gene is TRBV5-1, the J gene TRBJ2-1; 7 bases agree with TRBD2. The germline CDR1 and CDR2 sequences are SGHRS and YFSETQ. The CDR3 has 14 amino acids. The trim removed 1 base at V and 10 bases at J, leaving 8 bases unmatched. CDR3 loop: CASSLLSGGDEQFF. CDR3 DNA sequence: TGCGCCAGCAGCTTGTTGTCGGGAGGAGACGAGCAGTTCTTC.

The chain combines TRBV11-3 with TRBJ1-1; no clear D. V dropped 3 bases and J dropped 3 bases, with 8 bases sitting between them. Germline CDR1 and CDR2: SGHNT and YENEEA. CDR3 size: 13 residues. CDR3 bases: TGTGCCAGCAGCTTCGGACGGCACACTGAAGCTTTCTTT. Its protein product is CASSFGRHTEAFF.